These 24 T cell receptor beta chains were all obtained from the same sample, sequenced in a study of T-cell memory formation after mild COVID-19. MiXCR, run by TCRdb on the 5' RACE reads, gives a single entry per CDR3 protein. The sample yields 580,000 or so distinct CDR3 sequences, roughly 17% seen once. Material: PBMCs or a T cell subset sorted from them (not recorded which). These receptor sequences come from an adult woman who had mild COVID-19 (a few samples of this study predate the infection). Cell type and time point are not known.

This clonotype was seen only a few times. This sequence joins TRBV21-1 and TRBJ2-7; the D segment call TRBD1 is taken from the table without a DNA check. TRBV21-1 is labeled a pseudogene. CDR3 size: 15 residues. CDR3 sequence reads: CASSKNGGVRYEQYF. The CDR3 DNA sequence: TGTGCCAGCAGCAAAAATGGGGGGGTCCGCTACGAGCAGTACTTC.

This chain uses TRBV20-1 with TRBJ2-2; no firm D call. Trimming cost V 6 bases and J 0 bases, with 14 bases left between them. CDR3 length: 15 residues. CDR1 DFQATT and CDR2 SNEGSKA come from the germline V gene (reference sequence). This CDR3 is CSARWPVTNTGELFF. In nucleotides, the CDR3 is TGCAGTGCCAGATGGCCAGTTACGAACACCGGGGAGCTGTTTTTT.

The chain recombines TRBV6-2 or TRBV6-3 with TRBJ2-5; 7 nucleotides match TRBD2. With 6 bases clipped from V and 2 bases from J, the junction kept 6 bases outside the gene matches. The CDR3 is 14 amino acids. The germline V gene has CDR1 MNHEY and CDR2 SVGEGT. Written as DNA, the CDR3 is TGTGCCAGCAGCGCTAGCGGAGCACAAGAGACCCAGTACTTC. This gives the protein CASSASGAQETQYF.

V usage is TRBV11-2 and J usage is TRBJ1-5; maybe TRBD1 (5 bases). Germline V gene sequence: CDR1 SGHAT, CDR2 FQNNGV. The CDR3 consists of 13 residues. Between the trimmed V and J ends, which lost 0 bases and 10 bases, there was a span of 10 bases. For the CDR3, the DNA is TGTGCCAGCAGCTTAGATCGGGGACTTCCCCAGCATTTT. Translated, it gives CASSLDRGLPQHF.

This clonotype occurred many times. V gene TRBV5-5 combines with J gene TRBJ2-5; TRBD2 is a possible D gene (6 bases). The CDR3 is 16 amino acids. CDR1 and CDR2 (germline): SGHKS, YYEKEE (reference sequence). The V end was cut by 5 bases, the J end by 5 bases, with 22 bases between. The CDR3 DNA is TGTGCCAGCAGATGGGAGCCGGGACTCGTCAAGGAGACCCAGTACTTC. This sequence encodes CASRWEPGLVKETQYF. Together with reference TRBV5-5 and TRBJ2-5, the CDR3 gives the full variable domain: DAGVTQSPTHLIKTRGQQVTLRCSPISGHKSVSWYQQVLGQGPQFIFQYYEKEERGRGNFPDRFSARQFPNYSSELNVNALLLGDSALYLCASRWEPGLVKETQYFGPGTRLLVL.

The CDR3 DNA reads as TGCAGTGCTTTGGGACTCCGCTCCTACGAGCAGTACTTC. This codes for CSALGLRSYEQYF. The V gene is TRBV20-1, the J gene TRBJ2-7; D might be TRBD2 (6 bases). The V gene's germline CDR1 is DFQATT and CDR2 SNEGSKA (reference sequence). V gave up 5 bases and J gave up 0 bases, with 11 bases separating them. The CDR3 has 13 residues.

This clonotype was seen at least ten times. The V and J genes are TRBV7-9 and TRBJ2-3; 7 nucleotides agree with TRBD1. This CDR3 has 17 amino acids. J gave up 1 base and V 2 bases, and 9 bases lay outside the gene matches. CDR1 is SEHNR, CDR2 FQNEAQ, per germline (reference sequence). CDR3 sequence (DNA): TGTGCCAGCAGCTTACCCGGGACAGTCCTGGGCACAGATACGCAGTATTTT. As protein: CASSLPGTVLGTDTQYF. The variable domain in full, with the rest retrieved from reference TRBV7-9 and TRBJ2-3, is DTGVSQNPRHKITKRGQNVTFRCDPISEHNRLYWYRQTLGQGPEFLTYFQNEAQLEKSRLLSDRFSAERPKGSFSTLEIQRTEQGDSAMYLCASSLPGTVLGTDTQYFGPGTRLTVL.

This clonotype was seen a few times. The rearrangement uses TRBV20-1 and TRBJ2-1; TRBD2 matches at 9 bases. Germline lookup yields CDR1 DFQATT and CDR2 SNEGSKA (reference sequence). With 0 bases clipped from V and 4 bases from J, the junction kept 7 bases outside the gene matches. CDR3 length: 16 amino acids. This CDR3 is CSARDSPSGRYNEQFF. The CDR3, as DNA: TGCAGTGCTAGAGATTCCCCGAGCGGGAGGTACAATGAGCAGTTCTTC.

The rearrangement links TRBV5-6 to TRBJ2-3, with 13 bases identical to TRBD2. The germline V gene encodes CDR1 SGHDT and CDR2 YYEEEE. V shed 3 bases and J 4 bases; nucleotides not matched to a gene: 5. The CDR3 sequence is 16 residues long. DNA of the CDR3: TGTGCCAGCAGCTACGGACTAGCGGGAGCCGCAGATACGCAGTATTTT. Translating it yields CASSYGLAGAADTQYF.

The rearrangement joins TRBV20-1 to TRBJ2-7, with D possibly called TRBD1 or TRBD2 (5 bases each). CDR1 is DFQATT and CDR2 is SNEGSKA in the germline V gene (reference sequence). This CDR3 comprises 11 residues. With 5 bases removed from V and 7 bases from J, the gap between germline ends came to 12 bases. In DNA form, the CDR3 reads TGCAGTGCTTACGGGACGGGGGAGCAGTACTTC. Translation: CSAYGTGEQYF.

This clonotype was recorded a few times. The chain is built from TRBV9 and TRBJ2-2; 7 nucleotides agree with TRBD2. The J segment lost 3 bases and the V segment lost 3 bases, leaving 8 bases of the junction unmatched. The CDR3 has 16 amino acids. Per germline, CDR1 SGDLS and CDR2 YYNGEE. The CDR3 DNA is TGTGCCAGCAGCGCCGAGGGAGGGGCCGACACCGGGGAGCTGTTTTTT. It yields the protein CASSAEGGADTGELFF.

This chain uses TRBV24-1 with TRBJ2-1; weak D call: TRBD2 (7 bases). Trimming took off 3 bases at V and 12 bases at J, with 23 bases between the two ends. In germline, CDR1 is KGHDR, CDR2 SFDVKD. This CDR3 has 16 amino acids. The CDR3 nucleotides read TGTGCCACCAGTGATGCCGCGTATTTAGGGGGGGCTGGGCAGTTCTTC. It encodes CATSDAAYLGGAGQFF.

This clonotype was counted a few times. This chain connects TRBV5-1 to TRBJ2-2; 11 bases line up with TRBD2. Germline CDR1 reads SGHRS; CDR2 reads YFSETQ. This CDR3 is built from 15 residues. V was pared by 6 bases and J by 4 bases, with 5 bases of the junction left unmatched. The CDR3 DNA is TGCGCCAGCACTCCTAGCGGGAGGAGCACCGGGGAGCTGTTTTTT. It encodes CASTPSGRSTGELFF.

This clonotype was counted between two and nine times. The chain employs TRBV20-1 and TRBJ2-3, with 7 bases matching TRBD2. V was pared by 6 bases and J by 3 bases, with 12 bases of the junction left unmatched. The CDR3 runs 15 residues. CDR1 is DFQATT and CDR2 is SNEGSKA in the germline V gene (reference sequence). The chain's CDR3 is CSAPLLAVETDTQYF. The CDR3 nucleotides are TGCAGTGCCCCACTCCTAGCGGTGGAAACAGATACGCAGTATTTT.

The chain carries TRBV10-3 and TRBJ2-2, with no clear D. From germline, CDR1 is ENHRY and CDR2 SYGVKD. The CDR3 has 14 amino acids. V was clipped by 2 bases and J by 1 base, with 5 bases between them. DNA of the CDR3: TGTGCCATCAGTGAGGGCTTGAACACCGGGGAGCTGTTTTTT. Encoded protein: CAISEGLNTGELFF.

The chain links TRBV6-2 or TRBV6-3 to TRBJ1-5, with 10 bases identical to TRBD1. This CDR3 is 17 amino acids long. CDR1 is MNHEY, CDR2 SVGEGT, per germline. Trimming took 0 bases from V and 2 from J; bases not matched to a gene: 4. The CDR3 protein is CASSYSRDRGRNQPQHF. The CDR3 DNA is TGTGCCAGCAGTTACTCGCGGGACAGGGGACGCAATCAGCCCCAGCATTTT.

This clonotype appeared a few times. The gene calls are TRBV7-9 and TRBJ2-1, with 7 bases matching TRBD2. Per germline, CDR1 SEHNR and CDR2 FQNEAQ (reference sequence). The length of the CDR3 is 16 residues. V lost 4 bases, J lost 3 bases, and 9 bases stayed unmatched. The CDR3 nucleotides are TGTGCCAGCAGCTCAACGGGGCTAGCGGACTACAATGAGCAGTTCTTC. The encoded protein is CASSSTGLADYNEQFF.

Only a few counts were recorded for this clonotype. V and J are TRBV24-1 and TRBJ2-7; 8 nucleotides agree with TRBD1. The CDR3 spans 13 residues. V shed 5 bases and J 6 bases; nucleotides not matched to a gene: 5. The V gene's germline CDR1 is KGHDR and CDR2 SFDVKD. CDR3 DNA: TGTGCCACCAGTGCCCTCACAGGGGGCGAGCAGTACTTC. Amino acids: CATSALTGGEQYF.

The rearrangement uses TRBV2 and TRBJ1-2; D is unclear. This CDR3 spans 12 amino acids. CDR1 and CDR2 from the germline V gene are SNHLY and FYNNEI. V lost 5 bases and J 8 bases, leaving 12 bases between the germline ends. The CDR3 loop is CASSPAWGGYTF. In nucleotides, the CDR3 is TGTGCCAGCAGTCCCGCTTGGGGAGGCTACACCTTC.

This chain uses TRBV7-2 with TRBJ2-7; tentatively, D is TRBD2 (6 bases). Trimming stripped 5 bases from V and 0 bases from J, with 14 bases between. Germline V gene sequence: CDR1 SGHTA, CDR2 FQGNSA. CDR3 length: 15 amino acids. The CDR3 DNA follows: TGTGCCAGCAGCCCCAGGGACTGGGTCTCCTACGAGCAGTACTTC. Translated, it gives CASSPRDWVSYEQYF.

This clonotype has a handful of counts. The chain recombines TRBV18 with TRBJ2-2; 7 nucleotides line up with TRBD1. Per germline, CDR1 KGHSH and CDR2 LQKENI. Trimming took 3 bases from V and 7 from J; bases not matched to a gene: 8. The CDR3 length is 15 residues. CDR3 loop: CASSPGQTSIGELFF. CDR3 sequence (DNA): TGTGCCAGCTCACCGGGACAGACTTCCATCGGGGAGCTGTTTTTT.

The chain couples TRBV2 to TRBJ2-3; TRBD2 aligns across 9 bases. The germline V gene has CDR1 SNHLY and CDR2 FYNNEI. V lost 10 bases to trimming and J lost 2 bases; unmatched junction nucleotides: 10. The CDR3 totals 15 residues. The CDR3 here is CATAPLAGVTDTQYF. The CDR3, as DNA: TGTGCCACCGCCCCTTTAGCGGGAGTCACAGATACGCAGTATTTT.

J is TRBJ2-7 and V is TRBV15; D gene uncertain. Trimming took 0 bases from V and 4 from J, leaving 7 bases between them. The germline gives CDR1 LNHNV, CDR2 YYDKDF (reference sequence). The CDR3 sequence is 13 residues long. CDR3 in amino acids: CATSREWGYEQYF. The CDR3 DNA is TGTGCCACCAGCAGAGAGTGGGGTTACGAGCAGTACTTC.

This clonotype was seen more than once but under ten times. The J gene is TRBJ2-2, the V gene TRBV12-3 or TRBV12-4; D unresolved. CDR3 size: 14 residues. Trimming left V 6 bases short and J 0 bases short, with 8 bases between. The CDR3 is CASSPAPNTGELFF. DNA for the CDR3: TGTGCCAGCAGCCCTGCCCCGAACACCGGGGAGCTGTTTTTT.